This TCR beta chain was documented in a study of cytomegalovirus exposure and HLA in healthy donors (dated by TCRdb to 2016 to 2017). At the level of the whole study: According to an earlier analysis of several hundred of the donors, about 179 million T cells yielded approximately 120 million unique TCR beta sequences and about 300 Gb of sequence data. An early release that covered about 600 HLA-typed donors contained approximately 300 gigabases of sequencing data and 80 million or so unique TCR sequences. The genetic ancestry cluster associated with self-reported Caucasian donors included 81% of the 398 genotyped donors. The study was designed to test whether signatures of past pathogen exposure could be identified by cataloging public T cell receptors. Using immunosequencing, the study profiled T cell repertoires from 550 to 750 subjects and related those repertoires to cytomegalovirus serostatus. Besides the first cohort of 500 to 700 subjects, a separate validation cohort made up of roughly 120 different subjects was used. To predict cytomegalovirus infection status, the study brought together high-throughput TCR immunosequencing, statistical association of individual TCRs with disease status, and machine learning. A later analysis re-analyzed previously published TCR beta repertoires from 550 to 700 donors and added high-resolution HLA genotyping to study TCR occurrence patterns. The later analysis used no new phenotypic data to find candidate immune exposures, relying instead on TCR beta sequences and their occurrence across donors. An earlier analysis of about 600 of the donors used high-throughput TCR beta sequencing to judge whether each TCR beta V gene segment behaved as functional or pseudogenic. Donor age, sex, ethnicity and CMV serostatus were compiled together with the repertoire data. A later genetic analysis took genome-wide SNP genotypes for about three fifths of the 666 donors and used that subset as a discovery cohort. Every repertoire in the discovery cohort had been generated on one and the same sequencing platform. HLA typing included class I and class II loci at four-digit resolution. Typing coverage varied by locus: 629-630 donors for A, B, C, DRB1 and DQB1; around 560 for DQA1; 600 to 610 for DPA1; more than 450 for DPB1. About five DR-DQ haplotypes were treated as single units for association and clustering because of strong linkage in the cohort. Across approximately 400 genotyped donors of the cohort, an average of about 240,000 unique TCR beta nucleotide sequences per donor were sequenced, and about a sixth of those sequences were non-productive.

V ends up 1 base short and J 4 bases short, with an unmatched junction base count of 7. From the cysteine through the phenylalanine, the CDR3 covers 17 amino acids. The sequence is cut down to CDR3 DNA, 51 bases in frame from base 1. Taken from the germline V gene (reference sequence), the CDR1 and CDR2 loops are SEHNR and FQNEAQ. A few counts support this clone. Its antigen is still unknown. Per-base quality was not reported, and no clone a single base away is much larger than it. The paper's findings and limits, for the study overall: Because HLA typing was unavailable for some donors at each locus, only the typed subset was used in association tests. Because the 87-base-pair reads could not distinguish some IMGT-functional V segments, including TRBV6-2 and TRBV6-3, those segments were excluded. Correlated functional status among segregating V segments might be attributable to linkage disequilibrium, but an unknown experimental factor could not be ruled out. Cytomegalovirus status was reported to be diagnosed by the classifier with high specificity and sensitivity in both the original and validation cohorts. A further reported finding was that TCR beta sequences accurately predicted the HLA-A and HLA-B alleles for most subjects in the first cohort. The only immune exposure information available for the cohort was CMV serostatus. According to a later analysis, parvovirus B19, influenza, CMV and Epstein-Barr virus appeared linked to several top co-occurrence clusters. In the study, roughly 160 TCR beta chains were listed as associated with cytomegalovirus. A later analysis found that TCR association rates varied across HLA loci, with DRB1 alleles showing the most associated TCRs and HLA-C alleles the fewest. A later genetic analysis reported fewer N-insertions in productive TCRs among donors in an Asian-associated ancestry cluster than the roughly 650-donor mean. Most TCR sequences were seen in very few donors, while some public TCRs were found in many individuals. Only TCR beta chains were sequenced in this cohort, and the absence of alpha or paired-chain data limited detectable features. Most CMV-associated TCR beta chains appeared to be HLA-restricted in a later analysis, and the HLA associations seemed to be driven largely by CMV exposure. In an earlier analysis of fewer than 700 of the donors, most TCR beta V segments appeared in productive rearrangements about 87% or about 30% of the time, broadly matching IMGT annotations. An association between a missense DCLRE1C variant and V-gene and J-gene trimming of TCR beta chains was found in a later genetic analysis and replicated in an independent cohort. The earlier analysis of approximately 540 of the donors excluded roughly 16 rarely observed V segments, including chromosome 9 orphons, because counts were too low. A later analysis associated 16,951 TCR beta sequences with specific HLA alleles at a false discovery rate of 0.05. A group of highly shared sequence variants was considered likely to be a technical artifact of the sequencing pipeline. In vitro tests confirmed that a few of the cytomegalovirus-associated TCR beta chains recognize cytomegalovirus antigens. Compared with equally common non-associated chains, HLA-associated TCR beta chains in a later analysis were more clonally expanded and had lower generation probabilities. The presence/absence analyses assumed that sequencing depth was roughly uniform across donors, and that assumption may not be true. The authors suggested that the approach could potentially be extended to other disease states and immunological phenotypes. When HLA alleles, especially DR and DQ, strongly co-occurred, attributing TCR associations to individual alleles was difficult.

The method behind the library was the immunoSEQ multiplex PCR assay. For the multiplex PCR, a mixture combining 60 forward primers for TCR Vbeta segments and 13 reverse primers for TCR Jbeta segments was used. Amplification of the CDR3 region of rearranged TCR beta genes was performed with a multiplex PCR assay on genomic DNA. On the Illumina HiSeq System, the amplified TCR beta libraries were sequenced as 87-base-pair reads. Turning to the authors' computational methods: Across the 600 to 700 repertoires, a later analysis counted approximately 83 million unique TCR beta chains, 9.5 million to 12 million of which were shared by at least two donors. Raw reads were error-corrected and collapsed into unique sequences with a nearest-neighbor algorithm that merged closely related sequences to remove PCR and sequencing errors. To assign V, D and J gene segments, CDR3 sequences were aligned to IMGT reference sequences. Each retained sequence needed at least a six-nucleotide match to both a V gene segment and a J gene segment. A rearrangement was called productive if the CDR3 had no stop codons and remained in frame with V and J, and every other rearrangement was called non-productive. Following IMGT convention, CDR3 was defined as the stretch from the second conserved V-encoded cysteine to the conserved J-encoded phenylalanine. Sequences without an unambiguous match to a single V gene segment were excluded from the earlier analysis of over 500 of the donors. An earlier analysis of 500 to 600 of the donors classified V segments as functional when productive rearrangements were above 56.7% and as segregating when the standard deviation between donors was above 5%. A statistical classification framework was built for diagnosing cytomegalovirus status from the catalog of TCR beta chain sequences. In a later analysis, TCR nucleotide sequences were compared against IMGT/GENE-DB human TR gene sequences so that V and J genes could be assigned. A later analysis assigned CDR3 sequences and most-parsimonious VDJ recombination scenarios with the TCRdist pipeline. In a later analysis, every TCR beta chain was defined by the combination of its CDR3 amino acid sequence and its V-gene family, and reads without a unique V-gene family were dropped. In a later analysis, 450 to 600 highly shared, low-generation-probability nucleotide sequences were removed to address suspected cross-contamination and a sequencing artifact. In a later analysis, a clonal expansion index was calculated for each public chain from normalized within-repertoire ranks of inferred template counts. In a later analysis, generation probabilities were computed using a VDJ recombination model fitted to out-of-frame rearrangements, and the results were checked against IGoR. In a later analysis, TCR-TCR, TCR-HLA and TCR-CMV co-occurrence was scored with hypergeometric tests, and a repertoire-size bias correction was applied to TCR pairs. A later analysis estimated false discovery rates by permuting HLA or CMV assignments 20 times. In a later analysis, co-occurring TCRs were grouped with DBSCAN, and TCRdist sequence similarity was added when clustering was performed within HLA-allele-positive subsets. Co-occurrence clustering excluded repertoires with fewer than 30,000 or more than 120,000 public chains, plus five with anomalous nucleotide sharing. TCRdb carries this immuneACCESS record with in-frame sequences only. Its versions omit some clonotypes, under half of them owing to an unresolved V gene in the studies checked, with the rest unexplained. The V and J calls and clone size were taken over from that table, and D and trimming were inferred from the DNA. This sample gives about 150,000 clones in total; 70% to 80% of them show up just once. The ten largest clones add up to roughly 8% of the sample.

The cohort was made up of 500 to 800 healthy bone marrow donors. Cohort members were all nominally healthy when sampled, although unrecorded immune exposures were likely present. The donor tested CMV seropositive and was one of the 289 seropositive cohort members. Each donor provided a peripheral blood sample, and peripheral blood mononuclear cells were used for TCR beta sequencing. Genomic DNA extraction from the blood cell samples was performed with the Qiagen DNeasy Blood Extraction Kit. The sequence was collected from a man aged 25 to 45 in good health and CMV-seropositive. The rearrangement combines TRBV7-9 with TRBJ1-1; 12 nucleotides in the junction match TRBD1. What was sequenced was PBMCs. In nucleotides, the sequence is TGTGCCAGCAGCTTAGTAGGGACAGGGGGCTTCGGCACTGAAGCTTTCTTT. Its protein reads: CASSLVGTGGFGTEAFF.